A single sample gave rise to the 18 T cell receptor beta chains below, sequenced in a study of Graves' ophthalmopathy and Graves' hyperthyroidism. Using RNA transcripts, the TCR beta CDR3 regions were amplified. After a first-round RT-PCR with HTBI primers, a second-round multiplex PCR was run. TCRdb processed the multiplex PCR reads anew with MiXCR; each CDR3 protein has one entry. The data show approximately 50,000 distinct CDR3 sequences, with less than 65% seen just once and 23% held by the top ten. The sample comprised peripheral blood. These receptors all come from an adult man with Graves' ophthalmopathy.

This chain uses TRBV9 with TRBJ2-3, with a tentative D call TRBD2 (5 bases). CDR3 size: 15 residues. Trimming left V 4 bases short and J 0 bases short, with 12 bases between. CDR1 SGDLS and CDR2 YYNGEE come from the germline V gene. CDR3 loop: CASSLSGPSTDTQYF. CDR3 DNA: TGTGCCAGCAGCCTGAGCGGTCCTAGCACAGATACGCAGTATTTT. The whole variable domain, filled in from reference TRBV9 and TRBJ2-3, reads DSGVTQTPKHLITATGQRVTLRCSPRSGDLSVYWYQQSLDQGLQFLIQYYNGEERAKGNILERFSAQQFPDLHSELNLSSLELGDSALYFCASSLSGPSTDTQYFGPGTRLTVL.

The gene calls are TRBV9 and TRBJ1-3; perhaps TRBD1 as D (6 bases). There are 17 residues in the CDR3. V shed 0 bases and J shed 2 bases, with 15 bases lying between them. Germline CDR1 and CDR2: SGDLS and YYNGEE. The CDR3 region is CASSVGGQGTPGNTIYF. CDR3 DNA sequence: TGTGCCAGCAGCGTAGGGGGGCAGGGGACCCCTGGAAACACCATATATTTT.

This clonotype was counted a single time. The gene calls are TRBV24-1 and TRBJ1-5; D is uncertain. The CDR3 runs to 16 residues. Per germline, CDR1 KGHDR and CDR2 SFDVKD. Trimming removed 0 bases at V and 3 bases at J, with 11 bases between. CDR3 coding DNA: TGTGCCACCAGTGATTTGATTTGGCGTAACAATCAGCCCCAGCATTTT. Protein: CATSDLIWRNNQPQHF.

This clonotype was seen many times. The gene calls are TRBV5-8 and TRBJ2-1, with unresolved D. CDR3 size: 14 residues. V lost 2 bases to trimming and J lost 10 bases, with 16 bases between them. Germline V gene sequence: CDR1 SGHTS, CDR2 YDEGEE. For the CDR3, the DNA is TGTGCCAGCAGCTTTATTCGCATCCCCGAAGAGCAGTTCTTC. Protein sequence: CASSFIRIPEEQFF.

The rearrangement joins TRBV7-2 to TRBJ2-7; TRBD2 aligns across 9 bases. Germline CDR1 is SGHTA and CDR2 is FQGNSA. Trimming took 0 bases from V and 2 from J; bases not matched to a gene: 5. The CDR3 length is 16 residues. The CDR3, as DNA: TGTGCCAGCAGCTTAGCGCATGGCGGGGGGGCCTACGAGCAGTACTTC. Protein product: CASSLAHGGGAYEQYF.

In this sample, this clonotype turned up many times. V usage is TRBV6-1 and J usage is TRBJ1-5; D is undetermined. Per germline, CDR1 MNHNS and CDR2 SASEGT. The CDR3 loop spans 14 amino acids. Trimming removed 4 bases from V and 6 bases from J, with 13 bases in between. In DNA, the CDR3 is TGTGCCAGCAGTGTGAGTGGTTTAGGTCAGCCCCAGCATTTT. It encodes CASSVSGLGQPQHF.

This sequence joins TRBV5-1 and TRBJ1-2, with 10 bases aligning to TRBD1. Germline V lookup: CDR1 SGHRS, CDR2 YFSETQ. V was clipped by 1 base and J by 5 bases; unmatched bases: 5. This CDR3 is 15 amino acids long. The CDR3 spells CASSLLGGQGYGYTF. DNA of the CDR3: TGCGCCAGCAGCTTGCTCGGGGGACAGGGGTATGGCTACACCTTC. Full variable domain (rest looked up from reference TRBV5-1 and TRBJ1-2): KAGVTQTPRYLIKTRGQQVTLSCSPISGHRSVSWYQQTPGQGLQFLFEYFSETQRNKGNFPGRFSGRQFSNSRSEMNVSTLELGDSALYLCASSLLGGQGYGYTFGSGTRLTVV.

The CDR3 region has the DNA TGTGCCAGCAGCTTAGGCCCTAGCGATAGCGAGCAGTTCTTC. This sequence encodes CASSLGPSDSEQFF. The V gene is TRBV11-3, the J gene TRBJ2-1, with D possibly being TRBD2 (6 bases). Trimming pared 1 base from V and 10 bases from J, leaving 14 bases between. The CDR3 consists of 14 residues. The germline V gene encodes CDR1 SGHNT and CDR2 YENEEA. Complete variable domain (other parts from reference TRBV11-3 and TRBJ2-1): EAGVVQSPRYKIIEKKQPVAFWCNPISGHNTLYWYLQNLGQGPELLIRYENEEAVDDSQLPKDRFSAERLKGVDSTLKIQPAELGDSAVYLCASSLGPSDSEQFFGPGTRLTVL.

This clonotype was seen only once. An end of the junction does not agree with germline; a read error may underlie this. The V gene is TRBV20-1, the J gene TRBJ2-5; 13 bases are a match to TRBD2. Germline V gene lookup returns CDR1 DFQATT and CDR2 SNEGSKA (reference sequence). The CDR3 spans 13 residues. The CDR3 sequence: CSPTSGGRGTQHF. CDR3 in DNA: TGCAGTCCGACTAGCGGGGGGCGAGGGACCCAGCACTTC.

This clonotype came up many times. The chain uses TRBV18 and TRBJ2-1; 7 nucleotides agree with TRBD1. Germline values: CDR1 KGHSH, CDR2 LQKENI. There are 13 residues in the CDR3. Trimming took 10 bases from V and 6 from J; bases not matched to a gene: 9. CDR3 DNA sequence: TGTGCCACCGGGACAGACCAGGGCAATGAGCAGTTCTTC. It encodes CATGTDQGNEQFF.

Points on this clonotype: Mismatch with germline at one junction end may stem from a read error. The chain combines TRBV19 with TRBJ2-4; 9 bases align to TRBD1. Per the germline V gene, CDR1 is LNHDA and CDR2 is SQIVND (reference sequence). CDR3 length: 19 residues. The CDR3 DNA reads TGTGCCAGTAGTACGGGGACAGGGCGACCCCAGGTACCCAAAAACATTCAGAACTTC. It yields the protein CASSTGTGRPQVPKNIQNF.

This clonotype has just a few counts. The CDR3 here is CATPGAHEQYF. In DNA, the CDR3 is TGTGCCACCCCGGGGGCCCACGAGCAGTACTTC. This chain connects TRBV24-1 to TRBJ2-7, with D perhaps assigned TRBD1 or TRBD2 (6 bases each). The CDR3 length is 11 residues. CDR1 is KGHDR, CDR2 SFDVKD, per germline. V was cut by 9 bases and J by 5 bases, with 10 bases left in between.

This chain connects TRBV20-1 to TRBJ1-2; 9 nucleotides agree with TRBD1. The ends lost 3 bases at V and 3 bases at J; junction bases unmatched: 8. This CDR3 contains 15 residues. Germline CDR1 and CDR2: DFQATT and SNEGSKA (reference sequence). The CDR3 DNA is TGCAGTGCTAGCCGACAGGGGGACACAGACTATGGCTACACCTTC. Amino acid sequence: CSASRQGDTDYGYTF.

The chain is built from TRBV6-1 and TRBJ1-6; D gene ambiguous. CDR1 and CDR2 from the germline V gene are MNHNS and SASEGT. The CDR3 has 13 residues. V lost 6 bases to trimming and J lost 6 bases, with 9 bases between them. DNA for the CDR3: TGTGCCAGCAGCAGTACTTTTAATTCACCCCTCCACTTT. Its translation: CASSSTFNSPLHF.

This clonotype was counted once. V is TRBV20-1 and J is TRBJ2-2, with a tentative D call TRBD1 (6 bases). The V gene lost 3 bases and the J gene lost 8 bases, with 19 bases spanning the gap. This CDR3 spans 15 amino acids. CDR1 DFQATT and CDR2 SNEGSKA come from the germline V gene (reference sequence). The CDR3 region has the DNA TGCAGTGCTAGTGGTGCCTCTTACAGGGAGGGGGAGCTGTTTTTT. It specifies CSASGASYREGELFF.

This clonotype was seen many times. The rearrangement links TRBV7-3 to TRBJ1-1; D is unresolved. The CDR3 extends over 13 amino acids. Germline CDR1 and CDR2: SGHTA and FQGTGA. V lost 0 bases to trimming and J lost 7 bases, with 9 bases between them. CDR3: CASSLTPAVEAFF. The CDR3 region has the DNA TGTGCCAGCAGCTTAACTCCTGCAGTTGAAGCTTTCTTT.

This clonotype was observed many times. The gene calls are TRBV27 and TRBJ2-5; D is uncertain. CDR1 MNHEY and CDR2 SMNVEV come from the germline V gene (reference sequence). The V end lost 0 bases, the J end lost 2 bases, and 10 bases lay between the germline ends. The CDR3 totals 15 residues. In DNA form, the CDR3 reads TGTGCCAGCAGTTTATCCACGGTCTCACAAGAGACCCAGTACTTC. Protein sequence: CASSLSTVSQETQYF.

The rearrangement uses TRBV12-3 or TRBV12-4 and TRBJ2-2, with 9 bases lining up with TRBD1. The CDR3 spans 15 residues. V lost 5 bases and J lost 4; bases outside the gene matches: 5. The CDR3 protein is CASSARDRATGELFF. The CDR3, as DNA: TGTGCCAGCAGTGCCAGGGACAGGGCCACCGGGGAGCTGTTTTTT.